These T cell receptor beta chains were read from a single sample in a study of blood T cell repertoires in COVID-19. The assay was immunoSEQ multiplex PCR, and TCRdb's table has in-frame clones only and misses some. Of some 340,000 clones listed, 85% to 95% are singletons. The sequencing input was PBMCs or T cells enriched from blood (not recorded which). The receptors stem from a woman in her twenties or thirties who had been exposed to COVID-19. CDR3s include the opening cysteine and the closing phenylalanine or tryptophan. D genes are given only for firm matches. Expanded clones get a size class; other rows say once, few or many, or leave the size out.

d_call: -; clone_size: once; v_call: TRBV3-1/TRBV3-2; j_call: TRBJ1-2; cdr3_nt: TGTGCCAGCAGCCAAGATGCAGGGAACTATGGCTACACCTTC; cdr3_aa: CASSQDAGNYGYTF
d_call: TRBD1; clone_size: -; v_call: TRBV4-2; j_call: TRBJ2-1; cdr3_nt: TGTGCCAGCTCCAGGGGGACAGGGGTCGATGAGCAGTTCTTC; cdr3_aa: CASSRGTGVDEQFF
d_call: TRBD1; clone_size: -; v_call: TRBV10-3; j_call: TRBJ1-2; cdr3_nt: TGTGCCATCAGTGAGTCGGGACAGGTTAACTATGGCTACACCTTC; cdr3_aa: CAISESGQVNYGYTF
d_call: -; clone_size: -; v_call: TRBV19; j_call: TRBJ1-6; cdr3_nt: TGTGCCAGTTCCTATGGGGGGTTCTCCTATAATTCACCCCTCCACTTT; cdr3_aa: CASSYGGFSYNSPLHF
d_call: -; clone_size: -; v_call: TRBV7-9; j_call: TRBJ2-5; cdr3_nt: TGTGCCAGCAGCCCCCTAAGACTCCTCCAAGAGACCCAGTACTTC; cdr3_aa: CASSPLRLLQETQYF
d_call: TRBD1; clone_size: -; v_call: TRBV9; j_call: TRBJ1-1; cdr3_nt: TGTGCCAGCAGCGACCGACCCAGGGGGCCGAACACTGAAGCTTTCTTT; cdr3_aa: CASSDRPRGPNTEAFF
d_call: TRBD2; clone_size: many; v_call: TRBV29-1; j_call: TRBJ2-1; cdr3_nt: TGCAGCGCCCGGGACTACTCCCCCGATTACAATGAGCAGTTCTTC; cdr3_aa: CSARDYSPDYNEQFF
d_call: -; clone_size: -; v_call: TRBV2; j_call: TRBJ2-4; cdr3_nt: TGTGCCAGCAGTGAAGCTTCAGTCAACATTCAGTACTTC; cdr3_aa: CASSEASVNIQYF
d_call: TRBD1; clone_size: -; v_call: TRBV12-3/TRBV12-4; j_call: TRBJ1-2; cdr3_nt: TGTGCCAGCAGTACGGACAGGGCGTATGGCTACACCTTC; cdr3_aa: CASSTDRAYGYTF
d_call: TRBD2; clone_size: -; v_call: TRBV9; j_call: TRBJ2-1; cdr3_nt: TGTGCCAGCAGCGACCTAGCGGCGGCGGGTGAGCAGTTCTTC; cdr3_aa: CASSDLAAAGEQFF
d_call: TRBD1; clone_size: -; v_call: TRBV2; j_call: TRBJ1-5; cdr3_nt: TGTGCCAGCAGTGAAAGACAGGGTCACAATCAGCCCCAGCATTTT; cdr3_aa: CASSERQGHNQPQHF
d_call: -; clone_size: few; v_call: TRBV9; j_call: TRBJ1-1; cdr3_nt: TGTGCCAGCAGCCCCAACTCAGGGGCCCAGAACACTGAAGCTTTCTTT; cdr3_aa: CASSPNSGAQNTEAFF
d_call: -; clone_size: -; v_call: TRBV11-1; j_call: TRBJ2-5; cdr3_nt: TGTGCCAGCAGCCTCAGGGAGACCCAGTACTTC; cdr3_aa: CASSLRETQYF
d_call: TRBD1; clone_size: -; v_call: TRBV5-8; j_call: TRBJ1-2; cdr3_nt: TGTGCCAGCAGCTTCCGGGACAGGGTAACCGTCTATGGCTACACCTTC; cdr3_aa: CASSFRDRVTVYGYTF
d_call: -; clone_size: -; v_call: TRBV11-2; j_call: TRBJ1-1; cdr3_nt: TGTGCCAGCAGCTTGGTCCAGGGAGGGACTGAAGCTTTCTTT; cdr3_aa: CASSLVQGGTEAFF
d_call: -; clone_size: -; v_call: TRBV5-4; j_call: TRBJ2-7; cdr3_nt: TGTGCCAGCAGCTTTGCGGTAGACAGTGCCTCCCCCTACGAGCAGTACTTC; cdr3_aa: CASSFAVDSASPYEQYF
d_call: -; clone_size: -; v_call: TRBV2; j_call: TRBJ1-2; cdr3_nt: TGTGCCAGCAGTGACGGTCAGGGCTATGGCTACACCTTC; cdr3_aa: CASSDGQGYGYTF
d_call: TRBD2; clone_size: -; v_call: TRBV6-1; j_call: TRBJ2-5; cdr3_nt: TGTGCCAGCAGTGGCCCAGGGACTAGCGGGGGAGAGACCCAGTACTTC; cdr3_aa: CASSGPGTSGGETQYF
d_call: -; clone_size: -; v_call: TRBV14; j_call: TRBJ1-4; cdr3_nt: TGTGCCAGCAGCCTTACAGGATTTGGGGAAAAACTGTTTTTT; cdr3_aa: CASSLTGFGEKLFF
d_call: -; clone_size: -; v_call: TRBV18; j_call: TRBJ1-2; cdr3_nt: TGTGCCAGCTCACCACAGATCGACAGTAACTATGGCTACACCTTC; cdr3_aa: CASSPQIDSNYGYTF
d_call: TRBD1; clone_size: -; v_call: TRBV6-5; j_call: TRBJ1-4; cdr3_nt: TGTGCCAGCAGTTCTCGGACAGGGGCTAATGAAAAACTGTTTTTT; cdr3_aa: CASSSRTGANEKLFF
d_call: -; clone_size: -; v_call: TRBV6-5; j_call: TRBJ2-7; cdr3_nt: TGTGCCAGCAGGCGGAGTTACGAGCAGTACTTC; cdr3_aa: CASRRSYEQYF
d_call: TRBD1; clone_size: -; v_call: TRBV14; j_call: TRBJ1-2; cdr3_nt: TGTGCCAGCAGCCAAGACAGGGGGCGACCAACCTATGGCTACACCTTC; cdr3_aa: CASSQDRGRPTYGYTF
d_call: -; clone_size: -; v_call: TRBV2; j_call: TRBJ1-5; cdr3_nt: TGTGCCAGCAGTGTCAGAGACAACTTCAATCAGCCCCAGCATTTT; cdr3_aa: CASSVRDNFNQPQHF
d_call: -; clone_size: -; v_call: TRBV4-1; j_call: TRBJ1-5; cdr3_nt: TGCGCCAGCAGCCAATTCAGGGTGGGCAATCAGCCCCAGCATTTT; cdr3_aa: CASSQFRVGNQPQHF
d_call: TRBD1; clone_size: -; v_call: TRBV5-1; j_call: TRBJ2-7; cdr3_nt: TGCGCCAGCAGCCCGGACAGGGGGAACGAGCAGTACTTC; cdr3_aa: CASSPDRGNEQYF
d_call: -; clone_size: -; v_call: TRBV5-1; j_call: TRBJ1-1; cdr3_nt: TGCGCCGGGAAGGGGGAGAACACTGAAGCTTTCTTT; cdr3_aa: CAGKGENTEAFF
d_call: TRBD1; clone_size: -; v_call: TRBV6-1; j_call: TRBJ1-2; cdr3_nt: TGTGCCAGCAGTGAAATGAGCCAGGGGGCGAAAGGCTACACCTTC; cdr3_aa: CASSEMSQGAKGYTF
d_call: -; clone_size: -; v_call: TRBV6-1; j_call: TRBJ1-5; cdr3_nt: TGTGCCAGCAGTGACAGGGCCCAAGGCAATCAGCCCCAGCATTTT; cdr3_aa: CASSDRAQGNQPQHF
d_call: -; clone_size: -; v_call: TRBV24-1; j_call: TRBJ2-5; cdr3_nt: TGTGCCACCAGTGATTTGGGGAGCCCGGGGGAGACCCAGTACTTC; cdr3_aa: CATSDLGSPGETQYF
d_call: TRBD1; clone_size: -; v_call: TRBV12-5; j_call: TRBJ1-2; cdr3_nt: TGTGCTAGTGGTACAGCTAACAGGGGGCGGAATGGCTACACCTTC; cdr3_aa: CASGTANRGRNGYTF
d_call: TRBD1; clone_size: -; v_call: TRBV7-2; j_call: TRBJ1-2; cdr3_nt: TGTGCCAGCAGCTTTGGGAACAGGGGGCGAGGTGGCTACACCTTC; cdr3_aa: CASSFGNRGRGGYTF
d_call: TRBD1; clone_size: few; v_call: TRBV4-1; j_call: TRBJ1-6; cdr3_nt: TGCGCCAGCAGCCAACCCGGGACAGGGAATTCACCCCTCCACTTT; cdr3_aa: CASSQPGTGNSPLHF
d_call: -; clone_size: -; v_call: TRBV5-4; j_call: TRBJ1-2; cdr3_nt: TGTGCCAGCAGCCGTGTGGCAAGCGGTGGCTACACCTTC; cdr3_aa: CASSRVASGGYTF
d_call: -; clone_size: -; v_call: TRBV5-6; j_call: TRBJ1-1; cdr3_nt: TGTGCCAGCAGCTTCCGGGGAGGGAACACTGAAGCTTTCTTT; cdr3_aa: CASSFRGGNTEAFF
d_call: -; clone_size: -; v_call: TRBV4-1; j_call: TRBJ2-3; cdr3_nt: TGCGCCAGCAGCCAAGTTCGGGGGAATGTAGGCGGGGGCACAGATACGCAGTATTTT; cdr3_aa: CASSQVRGNVGGGTDTQYF
d_call: -; clone_size: -; v_call: TRBV2; j_call: TRBJ2-5; cdr3_nt: TGTGCCAGCAGCTACAGGGCGGAGGAAGGGGAGACCCAGTACTTC; cdr3_aa: CASSYRAEEGETQYF
d_call: TRBD2; clone_size: -; v_call: TRBV7-6; j_call: TRBJ2-5; cdr3_nt: TGTGCCAGCAGCCACGGACTAGCGGGGGGCCAAGAGACCCAGTACTTC; cdr3_aa: CASSHGLAGGQETQYF
d_call: -; clone_size: -; v_call: TRBV5-8; j_call: TRBJ1-2; cdr3_nt: TGTGCCAGCAGCTTGGAAGTTAGCCATGGCTACACCTTC; cdr3_aa: CASSLEVSHGYTF
d_call: -; clone_size: few; v_call: TRBV25-1; j_call: TRBJ1-2; cdr3_nt: TGTGCCAGCAGTTCCAGTAAGAACTATGGCTACACCTTC; cdr3_aa: CASSSSKNYGYTF
d_call: TRBD1; clone_size: once; v_call: TRBV9; j_call: TRBJ2-2; cdr3_nt: TGTGCCAGCAGCTTAACGGGACAGCCTCACACCGGGGAGCTGTTTTTT; cdr3_aa: CASSLTGQPHTGELFF
d_call: TRBD1; clone_size: -; v_call: TRBV5-4; j_call: TRBJ1-4; cdr3_nt: TGTGCCAGCAGCGGGGGACAGAACAATGAAAAACTGTTTTTT; cdr3_aa: CASSGGQNNEKLFF
d_call: -; clone_size: -; v_call: TRBV20-1; j_call: TRBJ2-7; cdr3_nt: TGCAGTGCTATACAGGGCTACGAGCAGTACTTC; cdr3_aa: CSAIQGYEQYF
d_call: -; clone_size: -; v_call: TRBV15; j_call: TRBJ2-7; cdr3_nt: TGTGTAGAAGGAAGGAGCTCCTACGAGCAGTACTTC; cdr3_aa: CVEGRSSYEQYF
d_call: TRBD1; clone_size: -; v_call: TRBV7-2; j_call: TRBJ2-7; cdr3_nt: TGTGCCAGCAGCCTAACCGGGACAGGGGGAGGCGAGCAGTACTTC; cdr3_aa: CASSLTGTGGGEQYF
d_call: TRBD1; clone_size: once; v_call: TRBV4-1; j_call: TRBJ2-4; cdr3_nt: TGCGCCAGCAGCCAAGGAGACAGGGCTTTTCGGTTC; cdr3_aa: CASSQGDRAFRF
d_call: TRBD1; clone_size: once; v_call: TRBV4-3; j_call: TRBJ1-2; cdr3_nt: TGCGCCAGCAGCCAAGATATCACAGGGGTAAAGTATGGCTACACCTTC; cdr3_aa: CASSQDITGVKYGYTF
d_call: -; clone_size: -; v_call: TRBV6-5; j_call: TRBJ1-5; cdr3_nt: TGTGCCAGCAGCGATAGGGGTGGGCAGCCCCAGCATTTT; cdr3_aa: CASSDRGGQPQHF
d_call: -; clone_size: -; v_call: TRBV21-1; j_call: TRBJ2-2; cdr3_nt: TGTGCCAGCAGCAGAGAAGGACAGGGTAGAAACACCGGGGAGCTGTTTTTT; cdr3_aa: CASSREGQGRNTGELFF